The rows below give T cell receptor beta chains drawn from one sample of a study of OX40 agonist ivuxolimab in advanced cancers. Here immunoSEQ multiplex PCR was the method, and the copy in TCRdb shows in-frame clones only, minus some. Among 90,000 to 150,000 clones listed, 80% to 90% were seen once. The sample was CD4+ or CD8+ T cells sorted from blood, taken in a trial of the OX40 agonist ivuxolimab. The receptors stem from an adult with an advanced solid tumor such as melanoma, head and neck, liver or kidney cancer. Each CDR3 is given with its conserved first and last residue. Fields, in order: J gene, V gene, D gene, CDR3 DNA, CDR3 protein. A D gene is named only where the DNA matches it firmly.

>TRBJ2-5|TRBV30|TRBD2
TGTGCCTGGGGGACTAGATCCGAGACCCAGTACTTC
CAWGTRSETQYF
>TRBJ2-3|TRBV10-1|TRBD1
TGCGCCAGCAGTGGGGGACAGGGGGAGGATACGCAGTATTTT
CASSGGQGEDTQYF
>TRBJ2-7|TRBV5-1|.
TGCGCCAGCAGCTTGGGTACCAGTAACGAGCAGTACTTC
CASSLGTSNEQYF
>TRBJ2-3|TRBV30|.
TGTGCCTGGAGATATGGGCTCACCACAGATACGCAGTATTTT
CAWRYGLTTDTQYF
>TRBJ2-5|TRBV7-9|TRBD1
TGTGCCAGCAGCCCAACAGGGGGTTTCCTGGAGACCCAGTACTTC
CASSPTGGFLETQYF
>TRBJ2-5|TRBV9|TRBD2
TGTGCCAGCAGCGTAGGGGGAGCGGGGGGTACCCAAGAGACCCAGTACTTC
CASSVGGAGGTQETQYF
>TRBJ2-3|TRBV10-1|.
TGCGCCAGCAGTGAGTCTGGCCCAGCGGGCACAGATACGCAGTATTTT
CASSESGPAGTDTQYF
>TRBJ1-6|TRBV7-9|.
TGTGCCAGCAGCTTAGCGCTGGATTCACCCCTCCACTTT
CASSLALDSPLHF
>TRBJ1-2|TRBV6-5|TRBD1
TGTGCCAGCAGTTATGGACAGGGGGCGACCTATGGCTACACCTTC
CASSYGQGATYGYTF
>TRBJ2-7|TRBV28|.
TGTGCCAGTGGTGAACGGGGACTTTACGAGCAGTACTTC
CASGERGLYEQYF
>TRBJ2-5|TRBV30|TRBD1
TGTGCCTGGAGTAGCGGACAGGCCCAGTACTTC
CAWSSGQAQYF